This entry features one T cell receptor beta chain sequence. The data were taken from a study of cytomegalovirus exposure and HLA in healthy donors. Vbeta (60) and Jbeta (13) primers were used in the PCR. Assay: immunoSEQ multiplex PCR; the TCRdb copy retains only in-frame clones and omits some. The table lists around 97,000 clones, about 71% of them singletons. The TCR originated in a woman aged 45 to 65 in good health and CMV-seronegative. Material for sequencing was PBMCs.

The CDR3 nucleotides read TGCGCCAGCAGCTTTAGCGGGGGGCCTCGCAATGAGCAGTTCTTC. Its protein product is CASSFSGGPRNEQFF. This chain links TRBV5-1 with TRBJ2-1; 10 positions match TRBD2. Germline assignment: CDR1 SGHRS and CDR2 YFSETQ. This CDR3 has 15 residues. With V trimmed by 2 bases and J by 6 bases, 5 bases remained unmatched.